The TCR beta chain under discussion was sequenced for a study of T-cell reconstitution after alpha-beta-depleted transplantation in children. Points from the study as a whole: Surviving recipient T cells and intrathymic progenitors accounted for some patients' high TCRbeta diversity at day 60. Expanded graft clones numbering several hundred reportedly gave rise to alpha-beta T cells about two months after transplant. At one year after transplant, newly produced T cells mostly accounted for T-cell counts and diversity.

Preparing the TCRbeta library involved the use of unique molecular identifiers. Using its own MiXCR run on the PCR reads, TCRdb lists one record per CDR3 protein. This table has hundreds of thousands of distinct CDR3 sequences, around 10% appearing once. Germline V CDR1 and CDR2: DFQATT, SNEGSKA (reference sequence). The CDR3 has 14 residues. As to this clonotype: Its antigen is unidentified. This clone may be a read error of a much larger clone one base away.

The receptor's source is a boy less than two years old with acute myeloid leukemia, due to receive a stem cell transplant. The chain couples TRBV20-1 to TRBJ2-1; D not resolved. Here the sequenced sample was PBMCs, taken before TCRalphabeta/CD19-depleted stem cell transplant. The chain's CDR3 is CSAALTSIYNVQFF. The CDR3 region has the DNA TGCAGTGCCGCGCTGACATCCATCTACAATGTGCAGTTCTTC.